This TCR beta chain originates from a study of cytomegalovirus exposure and HLA in healthy donors. V lost 6 bases, J lost 4 bases, and 10 bases lay in between. The CDR3 sequence is 13 residues long. Germline-derived CDR1 and CDR2 are KGHSH and LQKENI. PCR amplification relied on 60 Vbeta primers (plus 13 Jbeta primers). The method was immunoSEQ multiplex PCR; TCRdb's version includes in-frame clones alone and lacks a portion of them. Of around 130,000 clones in the sample, about 78% were seen once. This clone has a handful of counts. Sequenced material: PBMCs. The sequence derives from a human donor in good health. This chain connects TRBV18 to TRBJ1-5; TRBD1 might be the D (5 bases). For the CDR3, the DNA is TGTGCCAGCTCGCTTTCAGGGAATCAGCCCCAGCATTTT. Protein: CASSLSGNQPQHF. The whole variable domain, filled in from reference TRBV18 and TRBJ1-5, reads NAGVMQNPRHLVRRRGQEARLRCSPMKGHSHVYWYRQLPEEGLKFMVYLQKENIIDESGMPKERFSAEFPKEGPSILRIQQVVRGDSAAYFCASSLSGNQPQHFGDGTRLSIL.